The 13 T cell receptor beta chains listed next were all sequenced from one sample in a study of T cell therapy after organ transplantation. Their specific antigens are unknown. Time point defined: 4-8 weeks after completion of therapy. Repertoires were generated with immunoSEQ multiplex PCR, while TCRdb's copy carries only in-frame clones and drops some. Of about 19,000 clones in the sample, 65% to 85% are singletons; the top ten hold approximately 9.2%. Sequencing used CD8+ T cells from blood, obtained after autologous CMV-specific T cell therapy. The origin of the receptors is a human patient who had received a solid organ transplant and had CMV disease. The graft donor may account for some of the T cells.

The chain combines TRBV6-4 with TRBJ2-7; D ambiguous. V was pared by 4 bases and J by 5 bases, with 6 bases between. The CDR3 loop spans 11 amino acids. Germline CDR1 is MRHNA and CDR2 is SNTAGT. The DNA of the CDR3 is TGTGCCAGCAGTGTTGCTCACGAGCAGTACTTC. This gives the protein CASSVAHEQYF.

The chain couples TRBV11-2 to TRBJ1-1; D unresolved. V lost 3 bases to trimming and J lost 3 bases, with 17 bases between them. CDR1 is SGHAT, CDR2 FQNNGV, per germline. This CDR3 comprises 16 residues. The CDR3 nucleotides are TGTGCCAGCAGCTTTTATGGCAGGACTTCGGACACTGAAGCTTTCTTT. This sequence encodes CASSFYGRTSDTEAFF.

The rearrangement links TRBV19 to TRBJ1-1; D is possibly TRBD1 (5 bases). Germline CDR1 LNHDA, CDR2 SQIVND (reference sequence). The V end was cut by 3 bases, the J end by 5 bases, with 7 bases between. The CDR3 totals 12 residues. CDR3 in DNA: TGTGCCAGTAGTATGGGGGGGACTGAAGCTTTCTTT. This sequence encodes CASSMGGTEAFF.

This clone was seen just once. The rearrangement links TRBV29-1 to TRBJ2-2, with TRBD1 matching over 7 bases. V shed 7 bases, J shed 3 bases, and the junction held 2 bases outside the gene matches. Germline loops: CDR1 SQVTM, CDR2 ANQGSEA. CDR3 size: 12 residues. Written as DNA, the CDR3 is TGCAGCGCCGACAGGGACACCGGGGAGCTGTTTTTT. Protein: CSADRDTGELFF.

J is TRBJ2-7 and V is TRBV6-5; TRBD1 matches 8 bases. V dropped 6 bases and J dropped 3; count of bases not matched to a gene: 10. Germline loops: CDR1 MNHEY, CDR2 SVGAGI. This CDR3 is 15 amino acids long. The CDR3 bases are TGTGCCAGCAGACTCGCATCCGGACAGGGCTACGAGCAGTACTTC. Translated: CASRLASGQGYEQYF.

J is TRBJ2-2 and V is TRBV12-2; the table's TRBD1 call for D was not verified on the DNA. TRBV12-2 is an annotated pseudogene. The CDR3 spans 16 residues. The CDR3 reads CASRLKRTPNTGELFF. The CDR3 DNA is TGTGCAAGTCGGCTGAAAAGGACACCAAACACCGGGGAGCTGTTTTTT.

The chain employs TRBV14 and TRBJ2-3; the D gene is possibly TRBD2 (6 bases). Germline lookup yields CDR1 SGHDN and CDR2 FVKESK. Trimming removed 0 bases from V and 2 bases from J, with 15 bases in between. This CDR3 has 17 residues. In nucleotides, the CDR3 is TGTGCCAGCAGCCAAGATTTCGGAGCGGGCTTCACAGATACGCAGTATTTT. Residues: CASSQDFGAGFTDTQYF.

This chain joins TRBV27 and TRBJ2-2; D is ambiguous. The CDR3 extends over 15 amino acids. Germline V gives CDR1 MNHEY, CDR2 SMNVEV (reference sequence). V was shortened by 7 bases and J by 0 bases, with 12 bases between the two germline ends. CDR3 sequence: CASTLTPANTGELFF. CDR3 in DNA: TGTGCCAGCACCCTGACACCTGCGAACACCGGGGAGCTGTTTTTT.

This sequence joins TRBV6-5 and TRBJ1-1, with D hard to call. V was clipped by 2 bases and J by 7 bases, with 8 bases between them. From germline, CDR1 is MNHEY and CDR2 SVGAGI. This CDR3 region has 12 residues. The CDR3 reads CASSYVGHEAFF. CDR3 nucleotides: TGTGCCAGCAGTTACGTGGGCCATGAAGCTTTCTTT.

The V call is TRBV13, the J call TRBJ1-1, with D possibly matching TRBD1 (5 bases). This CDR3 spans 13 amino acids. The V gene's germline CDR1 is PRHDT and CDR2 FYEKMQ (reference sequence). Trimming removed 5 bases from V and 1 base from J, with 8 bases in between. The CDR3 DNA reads TGTGCCAGCAGCGATGGGGGGAACACTGAAGCTTTCTTT. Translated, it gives CASSDGGNTEAFF.

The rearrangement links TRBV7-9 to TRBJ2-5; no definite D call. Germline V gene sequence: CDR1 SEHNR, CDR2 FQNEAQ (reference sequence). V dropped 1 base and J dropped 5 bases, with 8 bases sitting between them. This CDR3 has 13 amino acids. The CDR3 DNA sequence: TGTGCCAGCAGCTTAGGTTTCGGGGAGACCCAGTACTTC. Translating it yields CASSLGFGETQYF.

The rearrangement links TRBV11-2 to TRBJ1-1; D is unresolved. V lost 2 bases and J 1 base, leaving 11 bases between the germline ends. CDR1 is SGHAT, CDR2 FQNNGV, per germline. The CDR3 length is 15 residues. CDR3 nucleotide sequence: TGTGCCAGCAGCTTATCCGGGGTGGGGAACACTGAAGCTTTCTTT. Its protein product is CASSLSGVGNTEAFF. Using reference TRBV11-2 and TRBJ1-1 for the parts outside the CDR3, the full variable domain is EAGVAQSPRYKIIEKRQSVAFWCNPISGHATLYWYQQILGQGPKLLIQFQNNGVVDDSQLPKDRFSAERLKGVDSTLKIQPAKLEDSAVYLCASSLSGVGNTEAFFGQGTRLTVV.

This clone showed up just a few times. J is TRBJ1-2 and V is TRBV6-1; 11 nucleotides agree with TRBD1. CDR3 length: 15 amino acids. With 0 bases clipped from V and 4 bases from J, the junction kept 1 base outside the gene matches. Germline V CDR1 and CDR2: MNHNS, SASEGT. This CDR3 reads CASSEAGTGGYGYTF. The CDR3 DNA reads TGTGCCAGCAGTGAAGCCGGGACAGGGGGCTATGGCTACACCTTC.